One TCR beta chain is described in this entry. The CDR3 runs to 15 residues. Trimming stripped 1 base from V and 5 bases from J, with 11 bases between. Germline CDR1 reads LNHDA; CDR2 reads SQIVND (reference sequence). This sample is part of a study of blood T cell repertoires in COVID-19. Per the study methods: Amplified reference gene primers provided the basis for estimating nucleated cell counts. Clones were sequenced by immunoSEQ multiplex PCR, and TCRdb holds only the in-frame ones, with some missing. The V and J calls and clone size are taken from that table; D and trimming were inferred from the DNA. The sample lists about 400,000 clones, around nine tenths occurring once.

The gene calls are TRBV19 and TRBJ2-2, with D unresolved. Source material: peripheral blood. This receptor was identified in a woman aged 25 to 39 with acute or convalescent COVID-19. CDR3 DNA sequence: TGTGCCAGTAGTATAGTCCCAGGTCGGACCGGGGAGCTGTTTTTT. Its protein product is CASSIVPGRTGELFF.